This T cell receptor (beta chain) was found in a study of beta chain features in type 1 diabetes. Study details: Analysis included under 120,000,000 sorted cells drawn from all samples.

Expressed TCRB transcripts were sequenced because the isolated RNA had all been reverse transcribed beforehand. Assay used: immunoSEQ multiplex PCR; TCRdb lists only in-frame clones, some missing. The table includes hundreds of thousands of clones, roughly 12% detected once. This clone was counted a few times. As yet, its antigen is unknown. Via the markers CD45RO/CCR7/CD25/CD127/CD95/CD27, stem cell-like memory, regulatory, central memory and naive CD4+ cells were sorted. Per germline, CDR1 SGHAT and CDR2 FQNNGV. Deletions cut 1 base from V and 1 base from J, with 7 bases between. The CDR3 sequence is 14 residues long. Study-wide points: Moderate yet significant TCRB CDR3 shortening was seen in Type 1 diabetes patients in all four CD4+ subsets. Comparison showed that naive, central memory and Treg TCRB repertoires appeared more similar among patients than among healthy donors. PCR might favor shorter templates, equally in patients and controls.

The TCR originated in a man aged 18 to 29 with type 1 diabetes. The material sequenced was naive CD4+ T cells from blood. The chain is built from TRBV11-2 and TRBJ1-1; possibly TRBD1 for D (5 bases). The CDR3 DNA reads TGTGCCAGCAGCTTAGCGCAGGGGAACACTGAAGCTTTCTTT. Translating gives CASSLAQGNTEAFF. Filled out from reference TRBV11-2 and TRBJ1-1, the complete variable domain reads EAGVAQSPRYKIIEKRQSVAFWCNPISGHATLYWYQQILGQGPKLLIQFQNNGVVDDSQLPKDRFSAERLKGVDSTLKIQPAKLEDSAVYLCASSLAQGNTEAFFGQGTRLTVV.